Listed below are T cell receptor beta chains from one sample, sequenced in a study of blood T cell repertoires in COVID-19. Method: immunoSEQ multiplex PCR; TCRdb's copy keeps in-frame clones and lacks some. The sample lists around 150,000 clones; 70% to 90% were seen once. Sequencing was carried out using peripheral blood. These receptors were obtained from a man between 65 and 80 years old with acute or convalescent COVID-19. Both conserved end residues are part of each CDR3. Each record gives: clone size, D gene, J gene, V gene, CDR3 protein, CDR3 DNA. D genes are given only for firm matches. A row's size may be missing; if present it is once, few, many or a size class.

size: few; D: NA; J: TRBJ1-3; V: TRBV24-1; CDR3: CATSEGGASGNTIYF; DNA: TGTGCCACCAGTGAGGGGGGGGCCTCTGGAAACACCATATATTTT
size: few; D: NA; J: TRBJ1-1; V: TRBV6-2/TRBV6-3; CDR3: CASSYSATPEAFF; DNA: TGTGCCAGCAGTTACTCCGCGACACCCGAAGCTTTCTTT
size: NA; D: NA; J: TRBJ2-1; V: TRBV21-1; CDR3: CASSKVKGGISSYNEQFF; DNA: TGTGCCAGCAGCAAAGTTAAGGGCGGGATTAGCTCCTACAATGAGCAGTTCTTC
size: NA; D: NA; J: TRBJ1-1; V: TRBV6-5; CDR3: CASTTGMNTEAFF; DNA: TGTGCCAGCACTACAGGGATGAACACTGAAGCTTTCTTT
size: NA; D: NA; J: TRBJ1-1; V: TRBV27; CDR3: CASSFVRGSGTEAFF; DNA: TGTGCCAGCAGTTTCGTCAGGGGCTCCGGCACTGAAGCTTTCTTT
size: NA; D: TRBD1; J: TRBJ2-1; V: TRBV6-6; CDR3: CASSTGGERFF; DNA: TGTGCCAGCAGTACAGGGGGAGAGCGGTTCTTC
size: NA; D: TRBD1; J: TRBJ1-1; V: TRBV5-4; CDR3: CASSNDRGGDTEAFF; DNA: TGTGCCAGCAGCAATGACAGGGGTGGAGACACTGAAGCTTTCTTT
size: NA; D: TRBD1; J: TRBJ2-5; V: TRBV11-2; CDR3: CASTHRGGPETQYF; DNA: TGTGCCAGCACCCATCGAGGGGGCCCCGAGACCCAGTACTTC
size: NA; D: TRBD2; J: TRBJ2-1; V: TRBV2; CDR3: CASSEALAGIVYNEQFF; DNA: TGTGCCAGCAGTGAAGCACTAGCGGGGATAGTCTACAATGAGCAGTTCTTC
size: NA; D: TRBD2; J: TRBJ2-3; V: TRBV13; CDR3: CASTLTAGGSTDTQYF; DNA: TGTGCCAGCACCCTAACGGCGGGAGGAAGCACAGATACGCAGTATTTT
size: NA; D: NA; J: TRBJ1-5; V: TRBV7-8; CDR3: CASSLLAGAGNQPQHF; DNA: TGTGCCAGCAGCTTACTTGCGGGGGCGGGCAATCAGCCCCAGCATTTT
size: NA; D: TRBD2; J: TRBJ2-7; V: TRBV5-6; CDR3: CASSLVRASGSYEQYF; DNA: TGTGCCAGCAGCTTGGTTCGTGCTAGCGGGAGTTACGAGCAGTACTTC
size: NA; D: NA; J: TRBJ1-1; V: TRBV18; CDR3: CASSPEANTEAFF; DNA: TGTGCCAGCTCACCTGAAGCGAACACTGAAGCTTTCTTT
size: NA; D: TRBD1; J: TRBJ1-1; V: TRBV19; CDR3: CASSLDRVATEAFF; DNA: TGTGCCAGTAGTCTCGACAGGGTAGCCACTGAAGCTTTCTTT
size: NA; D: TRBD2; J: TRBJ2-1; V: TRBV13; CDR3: CASSSGLAASYYNEQFF; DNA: TGTGCCAGCAGCTCTGGACTAGCGGCGAGTTACTACAATGAGCAGTTCTTC
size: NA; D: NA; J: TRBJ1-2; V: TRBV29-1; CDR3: CSVRAGRPGATF; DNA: TGCAGCGTTAGAGCGGGGAGGCCAGGGGCGACCTTC
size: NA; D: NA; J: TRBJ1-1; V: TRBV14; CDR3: CASSQFSEAFF; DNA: TGTGCCAGCAGCCAATTTTCAGAAGCTTTCTTT
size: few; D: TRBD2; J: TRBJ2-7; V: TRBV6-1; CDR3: CASSEGASGVYEQYF; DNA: TGTGCCAGCAGTGAAGGGGCTAGCGGTGTCTACGAGCAGTACTTC
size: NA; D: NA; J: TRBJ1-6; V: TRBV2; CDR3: CASKRGDYNSPLHF; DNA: TGTGCCAGCAAACGGGGGGACTATAATTCACCCCTCCACTTT
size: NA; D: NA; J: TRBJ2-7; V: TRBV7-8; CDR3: CASSLFRSYEQYF; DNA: TGTGCCAGCAGCTTATTTCGGTCCTACGAGCAGTACTTC
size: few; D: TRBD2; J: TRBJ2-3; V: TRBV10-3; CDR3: CANISGRAPDTQYF; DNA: TGTGCCAACATTAGCGGGAGGGCCCCAGATACGCAGTATTTT
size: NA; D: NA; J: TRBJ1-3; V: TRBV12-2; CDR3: CASRLLGQAESGNTIYF; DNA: TGTGCAAGTCGCTTACTAGGACAGGCGGAGTCCGGAAACACCATATATTTT
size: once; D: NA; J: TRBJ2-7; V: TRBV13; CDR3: CASSLTTRKDGEQYF; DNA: TGTGCCAGCAGCTTAACGACGCGAAAAGACGGGGAGCAGTACTTC
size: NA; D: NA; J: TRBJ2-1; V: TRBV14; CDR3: CASSHRNRGTETTNEQFF; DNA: TGTGCCAGCAGCCACAGGAATCGGGGGACCGAGACGACTAATGAGCAGTTCTTC
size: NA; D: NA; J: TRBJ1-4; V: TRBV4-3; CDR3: CASSQGILNEKLFF; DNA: TGCGCCAGCAGCCAGGGCATACTTAATGAAAAACTGTTTTTT
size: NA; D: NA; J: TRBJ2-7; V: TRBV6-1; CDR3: CASSEIGGHIYEQYF; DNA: TGTGCCAGCAGTGAAATCGGGGGGCACATCTACGAGCAGTACTTC
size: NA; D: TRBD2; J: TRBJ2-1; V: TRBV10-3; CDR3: CAISESPLAGVYNEQFF; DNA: TGTGCCATCAGTGAGTCGCCACTAGCGGGAGTCTACAATGAGCAGTTCTTC
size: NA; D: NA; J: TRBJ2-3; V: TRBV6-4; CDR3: CASSDSGLAADTQYF; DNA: TGTGCCAGCAGTGACTCTGGGCTAGCCGCAGATACGCAGTATTTT
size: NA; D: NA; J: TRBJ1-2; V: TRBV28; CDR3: CASSLPNHYLDPNYGYTF; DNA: TGTGCCAGCAGTTTACCCAATCACTACCTAGACCCTAACTATGGCTACACCTTC
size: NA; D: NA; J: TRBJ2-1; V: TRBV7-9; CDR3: CASSVRDLGNEQFF; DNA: TGTGCCAGCAGCGTCCGGGACTTAGGGAATGAGCAGTTCTTC
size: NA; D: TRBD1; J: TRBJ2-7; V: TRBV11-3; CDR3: CASSSGQGGEQYF; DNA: TGTGCCAGCAGCTCCGGACAGGGTGGCGAGCAGTACTTC
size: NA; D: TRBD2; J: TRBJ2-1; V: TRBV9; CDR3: CASSVALAGVSNEQFF; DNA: TGTGCCAGCAGCGTTGCACTAGCGGGAGTATCCAATGAGCAGTTCTTC
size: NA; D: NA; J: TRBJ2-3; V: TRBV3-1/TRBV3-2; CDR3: CASSQERGGTSTDTQYF; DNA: TGTGCCAGCAGCCAAGAGCGGGGCGGAACTAGCACAGATACGCAGTATTTT
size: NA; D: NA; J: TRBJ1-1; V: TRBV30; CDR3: CAWEGVAEAFF; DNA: TGTGCCTGGGAGGGGGTTGCTGAAGCTTTCTTT
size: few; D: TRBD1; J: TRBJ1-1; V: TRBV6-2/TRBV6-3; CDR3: CASSYPGQGRTEAFF; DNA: TGTGCCAGCAGTTACCCCGGACAGGGGAGGACTGAAGCTTTCTTT
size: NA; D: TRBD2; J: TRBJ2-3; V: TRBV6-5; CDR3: CASSYGTSGRMAQYF; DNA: TGTGCCAGCAGTTACGGGACTAGCGGGAGGATGGCGCAGTATTTT
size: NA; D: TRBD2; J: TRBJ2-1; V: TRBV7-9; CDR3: CASSLTPLAGGLNEQFF; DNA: TGTGCCAGCAGCTTGACACCTTTAGCGGGAGGCCTCAATGAGCAGTTCTTC